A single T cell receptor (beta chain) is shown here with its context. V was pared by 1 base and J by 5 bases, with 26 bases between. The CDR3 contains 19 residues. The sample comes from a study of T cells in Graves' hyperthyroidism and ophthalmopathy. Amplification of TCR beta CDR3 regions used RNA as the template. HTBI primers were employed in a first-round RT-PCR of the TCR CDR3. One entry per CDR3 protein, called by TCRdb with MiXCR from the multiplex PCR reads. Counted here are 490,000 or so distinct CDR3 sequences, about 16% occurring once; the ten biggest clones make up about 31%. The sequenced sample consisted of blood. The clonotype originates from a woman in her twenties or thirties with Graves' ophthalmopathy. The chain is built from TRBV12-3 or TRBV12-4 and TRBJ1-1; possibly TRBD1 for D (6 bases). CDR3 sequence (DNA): TGTGCCAGCAGTTTAGTCTCGAGGGACATTTTCAACCTTCATACTGAAGCTTTCTTT. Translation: CASSLVSRDIFNLHTEAFF.